The present T cell receptor (beta chain) was sequenced within a study of cytomegalovirus exposure and HLA in healthy donors. PCR amplification relied on 60 Vbeta primers (plus 13 Jbeta primers). The table came from immunoSEQ multiplex PCR; TCRdb's copy has only in-frame clones and leaves some out. Seen in this sample are tens of thousands of clones; the ten most common clones hold 0.58%. Germline-derived CDR1 and CDR2 are SEHNR and FQNEAQ (reference sequence). The CDR3 covers 16 residues. V was trimmed by 5 bases and J by 3 bases, leaving 20 bases between them. The sequence derives from a man aged 50 or older in good health and CMV-seronegative. The genes are TRBV7-9 and TRBJ2-7, with D perhaps TRBD1 (5 bases). The sequencing sample was made of PBMCs. This CDR3 reads CASSPRQTSSGYEQYF. The CDR3 nucleotides are TGTGCCAGCAGCCCCCGACAGACCTCCTCTGGCTACGAGCAGTACTTC.